Sequencing of this TCR beta chain was carried out in a study of blood T cell repertoires in COVID-19 (dated by TCRdb to the early 2020s). For the study in its entirety: The collaborator samples originated in the United States, Italy and Spain and spanned the acute and convalescent phases of COVID-19. Samples were obtained from the ongoing ImmuneRACE study (first 160 participants) and from some 1,200 subjects provided by 6 global collaborators. HLA class I and class II types, where available, came from metadata supplied by the sample provider rather than from assay-based typing. The prospective study material was composed of cDNA or gDNA derived from T cells, B-cell-depleted T cells, or PBMCs. Deeply sampled blood TCRbeta repertoires from subjects exposed to, actively infected with, or recovered from COVID-19 were included in the dataset. Sample metadata almost always included a de-identified subject ID, COVID-19 status, age in years and sex. A freely available public database, intended as a resource for researchers studying the immune response to SARS-CoV-2, is where the repertoires were released.

Beyond this particular receptor, the publication reports: The amount of clinical and demographic metadata varied by source and participant and was provided uncurated.

For this chain, trimming is 4 bases at the V end and 2 bases at the J end, and the number of junction bases without a gene match is 7. CDR1 LGHDT and CDR2 YNNKEL are derived from the germline V gene (reference sequence). There are 16 amino acids in the CDR3, from cysteine to phenylalanine inclusive. Kept here is only the CDR3 DNA, which spans 48 bases and is read in frame from base 1. On this clone itself: The target of this receptor is not known. No clone much larger than this one lies a single base away; base qualities are absent.

Collaborating institutions collected whole blood in K2EDTA tubes following their own protocols. Collaborator samples were shipped for TCRbeta analysis as frozen whole blood, isolated PBMCs, or DNA extracted from either sample type. TCRbeta CDR3 regions were amplified from genomic DNA using the immunoSEQ Assay, a bias-controlled multiplex PCR. The study's processing was this. The number of nucleated cells in each sample was estimated by amplification of reference gene primers within the assay. To quantify the absolute abundance of each unique TCRbeta CDR3 rearrangement, sequence reads were collapsed and filtered. For each sample, productive Simpson clonality was calculated as the square root of Simpson's diversity index across productive rearrangements. Entries here come from immuneACCESS through TCRdb and include only in-frame sequences with V and J called. Some clones fail to appear in such tables; in the studies checked, an unresolved V gene covers under half of the shortfall, and the cause of the remainder is unknown. The DNA gave D and trimming, while V, J and clone size come from that table. For this sample there are roughly 64,000 clones; 80% to 90% appear just once. The ten largest make up roughly 3% of the sample.

The chain joins TRBV3-1 (or the pseudogene TRBV3-2) to TRBJ1-3; TRBD1 fits 8 bases in the junction. This receptor was identified in a man in his forties or fifties with active COVID-19. Material: peripheral blood. CDR3 protein: CASSLGQGSPGNTIYF. The nucleotides are TGTGCCAGCAGCCTTGGACAGGGTAGCCCTGGAAACACCATATATTTT.